Listed below are T cell receptor beta chains from one sample, sequenced in a study of T cell responses to AZD1222 COVID-19 vaccine. Data came from immunoSEQ multiplex PCR; TCRdb stores just in-frame clones and leaves some out. The repertoire holds some 110,000 clones, with around 88% as singletons. The starting material was peripheral blood, obtained 28 days after the second AZD1222 dose. The origin of the receptors is an adult who received the AZD1222 COVID-19 vaccine. Each CDR3 is given with its conserved first and last residue. The order of the fields is CDR3 length, D gene, J gene, V gene, clone size, CDR3 DNA, CDR3 protein. The D gene is left open where the match is weak. Where a row states a size, it is once, few, many or the class of an expanded clone; other rows omit it.

16 TRBD1 TRBJ2-1 TRBV7-2 NA TGTGCCAGCAGCCGGCGGACAGGGGGCTCCTACAATGAGCAGTTCTTC CASSRRTGGSYNEQFF
14 TRBD2 TRBJ2-3 TRBV29-1 NA TGCAGCGTTGAGGGGCCGGGGGGGACAGATACGCAGTATTTT CSVEGPGGTDTQYF
13 NA TRBJ1-5 TRBV3-1/TRBV3-2 NA TGTGCCAGCAGCGGAGGAATCAATCAGCCCCAGCATTTT CASSGGINQPQHF
14 NA TRBJ2-7 TRBV27 NA TGTGCCAGCAGCACCCCGGGGGCGCCCAACGAGCAGTACTTC CASSTPGAPNEQYF
19 TRBD2 TRBJ2-1 TRBV6-4 NA TGTGCCAGCAGTAGGACTAGCGGGAGAGGGGGCCCAGCCTACAATGAGCAGTTCTTC CASSRTSGRGGPAYNEQFF
15 NA TRBJ2-3 TRBV7-9 NA TGTGCCAGCAGCCTGGGACTCCCCGCCACAGATACGCAGTATTTT CASSLGLPATDTQYF
14 NA TRBJ2-7 TRBV6-5 NA TGTGCCAGCAGCCCGACGGCTACTCGGCTCGAGCAGTACTTC CASSPTATRLEQYF
14 TRBD1 TRBJ2-1 TRBV5-1 NA TGCGCCAGCAGCTTGGACAGGGGAAACAATGAGCAGTTCTTC CASSLDRGNNEQFF
13 NA TRBJ1-1 TRBV5-4 once TGTGCCAGCAGCCGACAGGAGAACACTGAAGCTTTCTTT CASSRQENTEAFF
14 NA TRBJ2-1 TRBV19 NA TGTGCCACCACCGAGCGGGCTTCCTACAATGAGCAGTTCTTC CATTERASYNEQFF
18 NA TRBJ1-3 TRBV24-1 NA TGTGCCACCAGTGGTTCCCTGGGACACCTAACGAGGGGAAACACCATATATTTT CATSGSLGHLTRGNTIYF
15 NA TRBJ1-3 TRBV7-8 NA TGTGCCAGCAGCTTAGCGGGCGGGCATGGAAACACCATATATTTT CASSLAGGHGNTIYF
15 TRBD1 TRBJ1-6 TRBV2 NA TGTGCCAGCATCAAGACAGGGATAAATAATTCACCCCTCCACTTT CASIKTGINNSPLHF
14 NA TRBJ2-7 TRBV9 NA TGTGCCAGCAGCGTCGGGACCGGGACCCGAGAGCAGTACTTC CASSVGTGTREQYF
13 NA TRBJ1-1 TRBV7-2 NA TGTGCCAGCAGCTCCTACCAGGACACTGAAGCTTTCTTT CASSSYQDTEAFF
16 TRBD2 TRBJ2-1 TRBV6-5 once TGTGCCAGCAGTTACTCGACGCTAGCGGGTGTAAATGAGCAGTTCTTC CASSYSTLAGVNEQFF
15 TRBD2 TRBJ2-5 TRBV7-9 NA TGTGCCAGCAGCTTGCCGGGACTAGGGGGGGAGACCCAGTACTTC CASSLPGLGGETQYF
15 TRBD2 TRBJ2-1 TRBV14 NA TGTGCCAGCAGCCACACTAGCGGGAACTACAATGAGCAGTTCTTC CASSHTSGNYNEQFF
19 TRBD2 TRBJ2-5 TRBV4-2 NA TGTGCCAGCAGCCAAGACTCGACAGCGGGAGGTCCCGGACAAGAGACCCAGTACTTC CASSQDSTAGGPGQETQYF
14 NA TRBJ2-7 TRBV6-2/TRBV6-3 NA TGTGCCAGCAGTTTTCTCGCAGGGGGGTACGAGCAGTACTTC CASSFLAGGYEQYF
14 TRBD1 TRBJ2-5 TRBV6-1 NA TGTGCCAGCAGTGACGACAGGGCTCGAGAGACCCAGTACTTC CASSDDRARETQYF
16 TRBD1 TRBJ1-2 TRBV7-3 NA TGTGCCAGCAGCCGACAGGGACAGGGCACCAACTATGGCTACACCTTC CASSRQGQGTNYGYTF
13 NA TRBJ2-3 TRBV6-5 once TGTGCCAGCCAAATTTCGGGGACAGATACGCAGTATTTT CASQISGTDTQYF
13 TRBD2 TRBJ2-5 TRBV7-3 NA TGTGCCAGCAGCTTCGGGCGGGGGGAGACCCAGTACTTC CASSFGRGETQYF
14 NA TRBJ1-2 TRBV3-1/TRBV3-2 NA TGTGCCAGCAGCCAAGAATGGACAGAGGGGGGCTACACCTTC CASSQEWTEGGYTF
14 NA TRBJ2-3 TRBV19 NA TGTGCCAGTAGTATTGGCGGACGCACAGATACGCAGTATTTT CASSIGGRTDTQYF
12 NA TRBJ2-1 TRBV7-2 NA TGTGCCAGCAGCTTAATGGCGCCCGAGCAGTTCTTC CASSLMAPEQFF
14 TRBD1 TRBJ1-5 TRBV9 NA TGTGCCAGCAGCGTCACAGGGGAGGGTCAGCCCCAGCATTTT CASSVTGEGQPQHF
14 NA TRBJ1-1 TRBV6-2/TRBV6-3 NA TGTGCCAGCAGTTACGGCCTAAGGAGCACTGAAGCTTTCTTT CASSYGLRSTEAFF
12 NA TRBJ2-7 TRBV20-1 NA TGCAGTGCTAGTTTACTAGCCCACGAGCAGTACTTC CSASLLAHEQYF
14 TRBD2 TRBJ2-7 TRBV9 NA TGTGCCAGCAGCGTCCATGGGACTAGAGACGAGCAGTACTTC CASSVHGTRDEQYF
11 NA TRBJ2-1 TRBV12-3/TRBV12-4 NA TGTGCCAGCAGTCTCCACAATGAGCAGTTCTTC CASSLHNEQFF
16 TRBD1 TRBJ2-2 TRBV2 NA TGTGCCTCCGGACAGGGGGCTTCGGGGAACACCGGGGAGCTGTTTTTT CASGQGASGNTGELFF
15 NA TRBJ2-7 TRBV4-2 NA TGTGCCAGCAGCCAAGATACCGGGGGCGGCTACGAGCAGTACTTC CASSQDTGGGYEQYF
15 TRBD1 TRBJ2-7 TRBV5-4 NA TGTGCCAGCAGCATAAGGACAGGAAAGTCCTACGAGCAGTACTTC CASSIRTGKSYEQYF
11 NA TRBJ1-1 TRBV19 NA TGTGCCAGTAGTGACACCACTGAAGCTTTCTTT CASSDTTEAFF
12 NA TRBJ1-2 TRBV27 NA TGTGCCACCCGGGACGGTTTCCTTGGCTACACCTTC CATRDGFLGYTF
14 TRBD2 TRBJ2-1 TRBV7-8 NA TGTGCCAGCAGCTCTAGGACTAGCCTGAATGAGCAGTTCTTC CASSSRTSLNEQFF
16 NA TRBJ1-6 TRBV18 NA TGTGCCAGCTCACCTAGCCGGACGGGTTCCAATTCACCCCTCCACTTT CASSPSRTGSNSPLHF
15 TRBD1 TRBJ2-2 TRBV6-5 NA TGTGCCAGCAGAATGGACAGGGTTGTAACCGGGGAGCTGTTTTTT CASRMDRVVTGELFF
12 NA TRBJ2-1 TRBV4-2 NA TGTGCCAGCAGCCAAGATGGAAATGAGCAGTTCTTC CASSQDGNEQFF
18 TRBD1 TRBJ2-6 TRBV7-6 NA TGTGCCAGCAGCACCTACAGGGGGCCGAGCTCTGGGGCCAACGTCCTGACTTTC CASSTYRGPSSGANVLTF
16 NA TRBJ2-7 TRBV14 NA TGTGCCAGCAGTCCCGTTGGTGCAGGGGCGACCTACGAGCAGTACTTC CASSPVGAGATYEQYF
18 NA TRBJ2-3 TRBV28 NA TGTGCCAGCAACCCCCCCTGGGGAGTGATGGGGAGCACAGATACGCAGTATTTT CASNPPWGVMGSTDTQYF